The next 9 T cell receptor beta chains were all read from a single sample in a study of CD8+ T cells in alopecia areata. Extraction of RNA preceded its reverse transcription into cDNA, which served as the sequencing template. Some clones are missing from TCRdb's copy, which holds only in-frame ones; the method was immunoSEQ multiplex PCR. The sample gives 200,000 to 300,000 clones, none seen only once, and the top ten clones hold 1.2%. Cells pooled from cutaneous lymph nodes were sorted on CD4, CD8alpha, NKG2D, NKG2ACE and other markers. The sequencing sample was made of CD4+ T cells sorted from a lymph node. All receptors come from a C3H/HeJ mouse with alopecia areata. The MHC haplotype of the strain is H2-k.

Notes on this clone: The listed genes are named as in mouse. The chain's CDR3 is CASSGQGAGYAEQFF. Incomplete CDR3 DNA: TGTGCCAGCAGCGGACAGGGGGCTGGCTATGCT. The V call is TRBV5, the J call TRBJ2-1, with TRBD1 matching 11 bases. The CDR3 goes on 4 residues after the read ends, and that part is filled in from the germline J gene. CDR3 length: 15 amino acids. With 5 bases clipped from V and 3 bases from J, the junction kept 3 bases outside the gene matches. In germline, CDR1 is LGHNA, CDR2 YNLKQL (reference sequence).

Turning to this clone: All gene names here are mouse names. CDR3 residues: CAGGRAETLYF. The sequenced part of the CDR3 DNA is TGTGCCGGGGGGCGCGCAGAA. The rearrangement uses TRBV13-1 and TRBJ2-3; D is perhaps TRBD2 (7 bases). The CDR3 end lies 4 residues beyond the end of the read and is filled in from the germline J gene. Germline V gene data show CDR1 as NSHNY and CDR2 as SYGAGN. V was trimmed by 10 bases and J by 3 bases, leaving 9 bases between them. The CDR3 runs 11 residues.

The table lists this clone with a few counts. Genes and germline are mouse. The DNA ends 3 residues before the CDR3 does, and the rest of the CDR3 is filled in from the germline J gene. This same CDR3 is encoded by further DNA sequences in the sample. The rearrangement joins TRBV19 to TRBJ1-6; D is uncertain. TRBJ1-6 belongs to the ORF category, with a function that is uncertain. Between the trimmed V and J ends, which lost 0 bases and 7 bases, there was a span of 2 bases. Germline-derived CDR1 and CDR2 are FNHDT and SITEND (reference sequence). The CDR3 has 12 residues. CDR3 loop: CASSIVNSPLYF. CDR3 DNA (partial): TGTGCCAGCAGTATAGTAAATTCGCCC.

This clone was seen more than once but under ten times. The gene symbols are mouse symbols. The read terminates 4 residues before the CDR3 end, so the remaining end is supplied by the germline J gene. The V call is TRBV13-1, the J call TRBJ2-7, with 8 bases matching TRBD1. In germline, CDR1 is NSHNY, CDR2 SYGAGN. CDR3 length: 13 amino acids. CDR3 DNA (partial): TGTGCCAGCAGTGACAGGGGGCTAGAT. Translation: CASSDRGLD. The full CDR3 sequence reads CASSDRGLDEQYF.

This clone was observed a few times. The gene names here belong to mouse. The observed sequence ends 4 residues before the CDR3 terminus, with the missing tail filled in from the germline J gene. The chain combines TRBV17 with TRBJ2-1; D call uncertain. The CDR3 is 15 residues long. Trimming stripped 0 bases from V and 2 bases from J, with 8 bases between. The germline V gene encodes CDR1 MNHDT and CDR2 YYDKIL. The DNA read from the CDR3 is TGTGCTAGCAGTAGAGATCTGAGGGACTATGCT. Translation gives CASSRDLRDYA. The CDR3, in full, reads CASSRDLRDYAEQFF.

This clone was found a few times. Germline and genes here are mouse. The read falls 4 residues short of the CDR3 end, and the missing part is taken from the germline J gene. V is TRBV19 and J is TRBJ2-1; no definite D call. Trimming pared 4 bases from V and 6 bases from J, leaving 5 bases between. Germline V gives CDR1 FNHDT, CDR2 SITEND (reference sequence). CDR3 length: 11 residues. The CDR3 bases that were read are TGTGCCAGCAGTCTACTTGCT. Protein: CASSLLA. Given in full, the CDR3 is CASSLLAEQFF. The full variable domain, in which reference TRBV19 and TRBJ2-1 provide the parts outside the CDR3, is GGIITQTPKFLIGQEGQKLTLKCQQNFNHDTMYWYRQDSGKGLRLIYYSITENDLQKGDLSEGYDASREKKSSFSLTVTSAQKNEMAVFLCASSLLAEQFFGPGTRLTVL.

This clone was counted only a few times. Mouse germline and gene names are used. The CDR3 end falls 4 residues outside the read, so it is completed with the germline J gene. V is TRBV1 and J is TRBJ2-3; 10 bases fit TRBD1. Trimming cost V 1 base and J 3 bases; bases outside gene matches: 4. The CDR3 sequence is 16 residues long. The germline V gene encodes CDR1 NSQYPW and CDR2 LRSPGD (reference sequence). The CDR3 bases that were read are TGCACCTGCAGTGCAGTCAGACAGGGGGCGGCAGAA. Residues: CTCSAVRQGAAE. The full CDR3 reads CTCSAVRQGAAETLYF.

This clone appeared a few times. Gene names refer to mouse genes. Read sequence stops 4 residues before the CDR3 end, and the germline J gene provides the missing end. The sample contains more than one DNA sequence encoding this CDR3. The J gene is TRBJ1-1, the V gene TRBV13-2; 8 bases agree with TRBD1. J gave up 3 bases and V 0 bases, and 4 bases lay outside the gene matches. The CDR3 is 15 residues long. Germline assignment: CDR1 NNHNN and CDR2 SYGAGS (reference sequence). CDR3 DNA, as far as it was read: TGTGCCAGCGGTGATGCCGGACAGGGTGACACA. It encodes CASGDAGQGDT. The entire CDR3 is CASGDAGQGDTEVFF.

Turning to this clone: Gene names and germline refer to mouse. The CDR3 goes on 4 residues after the read ends, and that part is filled in from the germline J gene. J is TRBJ2-1 and V is TRBV19, with D perhaps matching TRBD1 (5 bases). The CDR3 spans 13 residues. CDR1 is FNHDT, CDR2 SITEND, per germline (reference sequence). CDR3 bases read: TGTGCCAGCAGTCCCAGGGAAGGGGCT. Its protein is CASSPREGA. The whole CDR3 region reads CASSPREGAEQFF. Together with reference TRBV19 and TRBJ2-1, the CDR3 gives the full variable domain: GGIITQTPKFLIGQEGQKLTLKCQQNFNHDTMYWYRQDSGKGLRLIYYSITENDLQKGDLSEGYDASREKKSSFSLTVTSAQKNEMAVFLCASSPREGAEQFFGPGTRLTVL.